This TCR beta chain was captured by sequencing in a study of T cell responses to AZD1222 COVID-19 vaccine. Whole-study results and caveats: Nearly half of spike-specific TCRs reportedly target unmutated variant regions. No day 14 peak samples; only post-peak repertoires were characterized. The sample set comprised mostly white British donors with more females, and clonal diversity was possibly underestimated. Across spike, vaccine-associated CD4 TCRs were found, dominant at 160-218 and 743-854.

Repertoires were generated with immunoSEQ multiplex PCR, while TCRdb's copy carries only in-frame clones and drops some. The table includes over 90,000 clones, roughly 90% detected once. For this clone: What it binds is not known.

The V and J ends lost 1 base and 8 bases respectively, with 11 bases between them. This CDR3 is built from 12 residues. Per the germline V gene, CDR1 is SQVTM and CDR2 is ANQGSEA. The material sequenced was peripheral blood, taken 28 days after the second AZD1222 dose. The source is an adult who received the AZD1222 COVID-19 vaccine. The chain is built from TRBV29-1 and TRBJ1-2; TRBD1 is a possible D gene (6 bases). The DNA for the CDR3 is TGCAGCGTTGAAGCCTACGGACAGGGCTACACCTTC. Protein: CSVEAYGQGYTF.